The 28 T cell receptor beta chains presented below share a single source sample, sequenced in a study of T cell clones after liver transplantation (dated by TCRdb to about 2019). The library was prepared using the immunoSEQ multiplex PCR assay. In TCRdb, the immuneACCESS table is reduced to in-frame sequences with V and J assigned. These tables do not hold every clone; where another copy was compared, an unresolved V gene accounts for under half, and the others remain unexplained. Counted in this sample were around 80,000 clones; 65% to 85% of them appeared once. Under 0.6% of the sample lies in the top ten. Sequencing was performed on CD4+ T cells from blood, taken approximately 3.5 years after liver transplant. Receptor source: a human patient who received a liver transplant. After a transplant, some T cells may be of graft donor origin.

The chain combines TRBV19 with TRBJ2-3, with TRBD1 matching over 8 bases. The CDR3 is made up of 16 amino acids. Germline loops: CDR1 LNHDA, CDR2 SQIVND (reference sequence). Trimming at V came to 5 bases and at J to 1 base, leaving 8 bases not matched to a gene. CDR3 residues: CASSRKPGQGTDTQYF. The CDR3 bases are TGTGCCAGTAGTCGGAAACCGGGACAGGGCACAGATACGCAGTATTTT.

V is TRBV28 and J is TRBJ2-2, with unresolved D. V was trimmed by 3 bases and J by 1 base, leaving 3 bases between them. CDR1 is MDHEN and CDR2 is SYDVKM in the germline V gene. There are 13 residues in the CDR3. CDR3 sequence reads: CASSFRNTGELFF. The CDR3 DNA follows: TGTGCCAGCAGTTTTCGGAACACCGGGGAGCTGTTTTTT.

This clone has at least ten counts. This chain uses TRBV7-9 with TRBJ1-2; TRBD1 matches at 7 bases. Germline values: CDR1 SEHNR, CDR2 FQNEAQ (reference sequence). Germline trimming cut 5 bases from V and 6 bases from J; bases unmatched to any gene: 9. CDR3 length equals 14 residues. The CDR3 loop reads CASSVRQGLDGYTF. As DNA, the CDR3 is TGTGCCAGCAGCGTCCGACAGGGACTCGATGGCTACACCTTC.

V and J are TRBV7-2 and TRBJ2-3, with 8 bases fitting TRBD1. The CDR3 covers 15 residues. J gave up 1 base and V 7 bases, and 7 bases lay outside the gene matches. Germline V CDR1 and CDR2: SGHTA, FQGNSA. The CDR3 sequence is CASTDRGGGTDTQYF. The CDR3, as DNA: TGTGCCAGCACAGACAGGGGAGGAGGCACAGATACGCAGTATTTT.

This clone was detected only a few times. The chain couples TRBV4-3 to TRBJ1-4; TRBD1 aligns across 8 bases. V lost 0 bases and J lost 6; bases outside the gene matches: 3. The CDR3 sequence is 15 residues long. Germline CDR1 is LGHNA and CDR2 is YSLEER. The CDR3: CASSQEGQGYEKLFF. Here the CDR3 DNA reads TGCGCCAGCAGCCAAGAAGGACAGGGTTATGAAAAACTGTTTTTT.

This sequence joins TRBV5-1 and TRBJ2-3; 7 bases are a match to TRBD1. This CDR3 contains 16 residues. Trimming at V came to 0 bases and at J to 1 base, leaving 5 bases not matched to a gene. Germline V gene lookup returns CDR1 SGHRS and CDR2 YFSETQ. The CDR3 is CASSLAVTGGTDTQYF. In DNA form, the CDR3 reads TGCGCCAGCAGCTTGGCGGTAACAGGGGGCACAGATACGCAGTATTTT.

The rearrangement links TRBV19 to TRBJ1-2; the D is unclear. The CDR3 runs to 14 residues. The germline CDR1 and CDR2 sequences are LNHDA and SQIVND (reference sequence). Trimming cost V 4 bases and J 7 bases, with 16 bases left between them. CDR3 DNA sequence: TGTGCCAGTAGTACCCACTTGGAAAAGCGTGGCTACACCTTC. Its translation: CASSTHLEKRGYTF.

The chain combines TRBV7-9 with TRBJ1-2; D unclear. Trimming took 1 base from V and 6 from J, leaving 9 bases between them. The CDR3 contains 13 residues. Germline V CDR1 and CDR2: SEHNR, FQNEAQ (reference sequence). The CDR3 reads CASSLELWDGYTF. The CDR3 DNA reads TGTGCCAGCAGCTTAGAGCTCTGGGATGGCTACACCTTC.

The gene calls are TRBV19 and TRBJ2-5; 10 bases line up with TRBD2. Losses at the gene ends were 3 bases for V and 4 bases for J; bases not matched to a gene: 8. This CDR3 has 16 amino acids. Germline CDR1 LNHDA, CDR2 SQIVND (reference sequence). DNA of the CDR3: TGTGCCAGTAGTATCGCTAGCGGGAGTTTCAGAGAGACCCAGTACTTC. Protein sequence: CASSIASGSFRETQYF.

Here the CDR3 DNA reads TGTGCCAGCAGCTTAGTGCTATCCCAGGATTTGAACACTGAAGCTTTCTTT. It specifies CASSLVLSQDLNTEAFF. The chain combines TRBV7-9 with TRBJ1-1; D gene unclear. CDR1 SEHNR and CDR2 FQNEAQ come from the germline V gene (reference sequence). V lost 1 base to trimming and J lost 0 bases, with 15 bases between them. The CDR3 length is 17 residues.

This clone has just one count. The rearrangement links TRBV7-2 to TRBJ2-3; 10 nucleotides line up with TRBD2. V was pared by 7 bases and J by 2 bases, with 6 bases of the junction left unmatched. The CDR3 is 15 residues long. Per germline, CDR1 SGHTA and CDR2 FQGNSA. The CDR3 sequence: CASTPGTSATDTQYF. Written as DNA, the CDR3 is TGTGCCAGCACCCCCGGGACTAGCGCCACAGATACGCAGTATTTT.

The J gene is TRBJ1-2, the V gene TRBV27; tentatively, D is TRBD1 (5 bases). From germline, CDR1 is MNHEY and CDR2 SMNVEV (reference sequence). This CDR3 has 14 residues. V lost 5 bases to trimming and J lost 0 bases, with 10 bases between them. The CDR3 here is CASSRQNTNYGYTF. The CDR3 nucleotides are TGTGCCAGCAGTCGACAGAATACTAACTATGGCTACACCTTC.

The rearrangement uses TRBV30 and TRBJ1-5; unclear D gene. CDR1 and CDR2 from the germline V gene are GTSNPN and SVGIG (reference sequence). V was trimmed by 1 base and J by 0 bases, leaving 13 bases between them. The CDR3 is made up of 16 amino acids. CDR3 nucleotide sequence: TGTGCCTGGAGTGGTGGACGGTTGTATAGCAATCAGCCCCAGCATTTT. Protein: CAWSGGRLYSNQPQHF.

This chain connects TRBV6-5 to TRBJ1-3; the D gene is possibly TRBD1 (5 bases). V was shortened by 6 bases and J by 0 bases, with 9 bases between the two germline ends. The CDR3 covers 14 residues. Germline V CDR1 and CDR2: MNHEY, SVGAGI. The CDR3 DNA reads TGTGCCAGCAGCCCCGGGGGCTCTGGAAACACCATATATTTT. This gives the protein CASSPGGSGNTIYF.

This clone has more than one count but fewer than ten. The chain recombines TRBV7-2 with TRBJ2-1; 7 positions match TRBD1. V dropped 3 bases and J dropped 8; count of bases not matched to a gene: 13. CDR3 size: 16 residues. Germline CDR1 is SGHTA and CDR2 is FQGNSA. In nucleotides, the CDR3 is TGTGCCAGCAGCTTCCGTCCCGGGACAGATGGCGATGAGCAGTTCTTC. As protein: CASSFRPGTDGDEQFF. Full variable domain (rest looked up from reference TRBV7-2 and TRBJ2-1): GAGVSQSPSNKVTEKGKDVELRCDPISGHTALYWYRQSLGQGLEFLIYFQGNSAPDKSGLPSDRFSAERTGGSVSTLTIQRTQQEDSAVYLCASSFRPGTDGDEQFFGPGTRLTVL.

This chain uses TRBV7-2 with TRBJ2-4, with 8 bases identical to TRBD1. There are 16 residues in the CDR3. The germline CDR1 and CDR2 sequences are SGHTA and FQGNSA. V was clipped by 0 bases and J by 7 bases; unmatched bases: 8. CDR3 in amino acids: CASSLAGTGGSNIQYF. As DNA, the CDR3 is TGTGCCAGCAGCTTAGCGGGTACAGGGGGAAGTAACATTCAGTACTTC.

V is TRBV5-4 and J is TRBJ1-1; weak D call: TRBD1 (5 bases). Trimming cost V 0 bases and J 10 bases, with 13 bases left between them. This CDR3 contains 13 residues. From germline, CDR1 is SGHNT and CDR2 YYREEE (reference sequence). CDR3 DNA: TGTGCCAGCAGCTTGGAATGGGGGGAGGGAGCTTTCTTT. Residues: CASSLEWGEGAFF.

The gene calls are TRBV28 and TRBJ2-7; D uncertain. Trimming removed 3 bases from V and 2 bases from J, with 8 bases in between. The CDR3 is made up of 13 amino acids. The germline gives CDR1 MDHEN, CDR2 SYDVKM. CDR3 bases: TGTGCCAGCAGTTTGCGCAGTCCCTACGAGCAGTACTTC. It yields the protein CASSLRSPYEQYF.

In this sample, this clone turned up once. V gene TRBV5-6 combines with J gene TRBJ1-1, with a tentative D call TRBD1 (6 bases). Trimming cost V 4 bases and J 3 bases, with 16 bases left between them. There are 15 residues in the CDR3. Germline V gene sequence: CDR1 SGHDT, CDR2 YYEEEE. The CDR3 spells CASSLLNRADTEAFF. DNA of the CDR3: TGTGCCAGCAGCCTCTTGAACAGGGCGGACACTGAAGCTTTCTTT.

The rearrangement joins TRBV11-3 to TRBJ2-3; D unclear. The V gene's germline CDR1 is SGHNT and CDR2 YENEEA. V lost 3 bases and J lost 0, with 10 bases in between. CDR3 size: 15 residues. In DNA, the CDR3 is TGTGCCAGCAGCTTTTACGGAACTAGCACAGATACGCAGTATTTT. This encodes CASSFYGTSTDTQYF.

This clone came up once. This sequence joins TRBV19 and TRBJ2-2; 10 bases agree with TRBD2. CDR1 LNHDA and CDR2 SQIVND come from the germline V gene (reference sequence). Unmatched junction bases numbered 6, after V lost 3 bases and J lost 5 bases. The length of the CDR3 is 16 residues. The CDR3 DNA reads as TGTGCCAGTAGTATCCGAGCGGGAGGGCCAACCGGGGAGCTGTTTTTT. Translated: CASSIRAGGPTGELFF.

This clone was observed a single time. J is TRBJ1-4 and V is TRBV5-1, with 7 bases fitting TRBD1. After removal of 2 bases from V and 2 bases from J, the junction contained 6 bases not matched to a gene. The CDR3 length is 16 residues. Germline-derived CDR1 and CDR2 are SGHRS and YFSETQ. CDR3 DNA: TGCGCCAGCAGCTTAAGACCACAGGGGACTAATGAAAAACTGTTTTTT. Its translation: CASSLRPQGTNEKLFF.

V is TRBV19 and J is TRBJ2-2; TRBD1 or TRBD2 may be the D gene (6 bases each). The CDR3 totals 14 residues. Germline V gives CDR1 LNHDA, CDR2 SQIVND (reference sequence). V dropped 10 bases and J dropped 3 bases, with 15 bases sitting between them. CDR3 bases: TGTGCCACCATGCCAAGGGGGGACACCGGGGAGCTGTTTTTT. Amino acid sequence: CATMPRGDTGELFF.

The genes are TRBV5-1 and TRBJ1-4, with D uncertain. The CDR3 contains 18 residues. Deletions cut 0 bases from V and 0 bases from J, with 15 bases between. CDR1 SGHRS and CDR2 YFSETQ come from the germline V gene. CDR3 in DNA: TGCGCCAGCAGCTTGGGATGGCAGAATGATCCAACTAATGAAAAACTGTTTTTT. Its translation: CASSLGWQNDPTNEKLFF.

This clone was detected only a few times. This chain links TRBV19 with TRBJ1-5; D ambiguous. The CDR3 runs to 15 residues. Between the trimmed V and J ends, which lost 7 bases and 0 bases, there was a span of 13 bases. Germline V gene data show CDR1 as LNHDA and CDR2 as SQIVND (reference sequence). CDR3 sequence reads: CASKPSPNSNQPQHF. The DNA for the CDR3 is TGTGCCAGTAAACCCAGTCCGAATAGCAATCAGCCCCAGCATTTT.

On this clone itself: Distinct nucleotide sequences in the sample also encode this CDR3. The J gene is TRBJ1-2, the V gene TRBV2, with 8 nucleotides matching TRBD1. The CDR3 consists of 13 residues. Germline V lookup: CDR1 SNHLY, CDR2 FYNNEI. Trimming at V came to 8 bases and at J to 5 bases, leaving 7 bases not matched to a gene. The CDR3 sequence: CASGRDRNYGYTF. The CDR3 DNA reads as TGTGCCAGCGGGCGGGACAGGAATTATGGCTACACCTTC.

The chain carries TRBV2 and TRBJ2-7; 9 bases are a match to TRBD1. Germline-derived CDR1 and CDR2 are SNHLY and FYNNEI. The CDR3 totals 15 residues. V lost 4 bases, J lost 3 bases, and 7 bases stayed unmatched. In nucleotides, the CDR3 is TGTGCCAGCAGTGGTGGGACAGGGAGTTACTACGAGCAGTACTTC. Translating gives CASSGGTGSYYEQYF.

The chain is built from TRBV6-6 and TRBJ2-2, with D unresolved. Germline V CDR1 and CDR2: MNHNY, SVGAGI (reference sequence). V lost 6 bases, J lost 2 bases, and 4 bases lay in between. CDR3 size: 12 residues. This chain's CDR3 is CASSENTGELFF. For the CDR3, the DNA is TGTGCCAGCAGCGAAAACACCGGGGAGCTGTTTTTT.